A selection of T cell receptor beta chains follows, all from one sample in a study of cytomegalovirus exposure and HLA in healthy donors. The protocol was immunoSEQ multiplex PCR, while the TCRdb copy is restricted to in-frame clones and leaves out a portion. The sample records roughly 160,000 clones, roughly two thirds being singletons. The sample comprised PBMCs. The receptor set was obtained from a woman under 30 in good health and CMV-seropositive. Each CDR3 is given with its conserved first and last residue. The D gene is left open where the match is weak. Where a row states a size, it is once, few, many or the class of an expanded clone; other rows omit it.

CDR3aa: CAWSATGGGGNTIYF
CDR3nt: TGTGCCTGGAGTGCCACAGGGGGCGGTGGAAACACCATATATTTT
v_gene: TRBV30
d_gene: TRBD1
j_gene: TRBJ1-3
abundance: -

CDR3aa: CASSYSPGGSDGYTF
CDR3nt: TGTGCCAGCAGTTACTCTCCAGGGGGATCGGATGGCTACACCTTC
v_gene: TRBV6-6
d_gene: TRBD1
j_gene: TRBJ1-2
abundance: -

CDR3aa: CASSRTEKSGELFF
CDR3nt: TGTGCCAGCAGTCGGACTGAGAAGAGCGGGGAGCTGTTTTTT
v_gene: TRBV6-5
d_gene: -
j_gene: TRBJ2-2
abundance: once

CDR3aa: CASIGGRNTEAFF
CDR3nt: TGTGCCAGTATAGGGGGAAGGAACACTGAAGCTTTCTTT
v_gene: TRBV19
d_gene: -
j_gene: TRBJ1-1
abundance: -

CDR3aa: CDIWRGTDTQYF
CDR3nt: TGTGATATTTGGAGGGGCACAGATACGCAGTATTTT
v_gene: TRBV5-6
d_gene: -
j_gene: TRBJ2-3
abundance: -

CDR3aa: CASSPQTGILIPTNEKLFF
CDR3nt: TGTGCCAGCAGCCCACAAACAGGGATCCTTATTCCAACTAATGAAAAACTGTTTTTT
v_gene: TRBV16
d_gene: -
j_gene: TRBJ1-4
abundance: once

CDR3aa: CASIVDRGNQPQHF
CDR3nt: TGTGCCAGCATCGTGGACAGGGGCAATCAGCCCCAGCATTTT
v_gene: TRBV2
d_gene: TRBD1
j_gene: TRBJ1-5
abundance: -

CDR3aa: CASSESGPSPLHF
CDR3nt: TGTGCCAGCAGTGAGTCAGGGCCTTCACCCCTCCACTTT
v_gene: TRBV2
d_gene: -
j_gene: TRBJ1-6
abundance: -

CDR3aa: CASSYPEGNQPQHF
CDR3nt: TGTGCCAGCAGTTACCCGGAGGGCAATCAGCCCCAGCATTTT
v_gene: TRBV6-6
d_gene: -
j_gene: TRBJ1-5
abundance: -

CDR3aa: CASSPGQIYEQYF
CDR3nt: TGTGCCAGCAGCCCGGGACAGATCTACGAGCAGTACTTC
v_gene: TRBV7-6
d_gene: TRBD1
j_gene: TRBJ2-7
abundance: -

CDR3aa: CASSLGGQGDYGYTF
CDR3nt: TGTGCCAGCAGCTTAGGGGGACAGGGAGACTATGGCTACACCTTC
v_gene: TRBV7-8
d_gene: TRBD1
j_gene: TRBJ1-2
abundance: -

CDR3aa: CAWSLGQGMDEKLFF
CDR3nt: TGTGCCTGGAGTTTAGGACAGGGGATGGATGAAAAACTGTTTTTT
v_gene: TRBV30
d_gene: TRBD1
j_gene: TRBJ1-4
abundance: -

CDR3aa: CASSPQGSGQTYGYTF
CDR3nt: TGTGCCAGCTCACCCCAAGGGTCGGGACAGACCTATGGCTACACCTTC
v_gene: TRBV18
d_gene: TRBD1
j_gene: TRBJ1-2
abundance: -

CDR3aa: CASSGLAGVAHTQYF
CDR3nt: TGTGCCAGTAGCGGACTAGCGGGGGTCGCCCATACGCAGTATTTT
v_gene: TRBV19
d_gene: TRBD2
j_gene: TRBJ2-3
abundance: few

CDR3aa: CSVRTVGTEAFF
CDR3nt: TGCAGCGTTCGGACAGTGGGAACTGAAGCTTTCTTT
v_gene: TRBV29-1
d_gene: -
j_gene: TRBJ1-1
abundance: -

CDR3aa: CASSLTGTTTGELFF
CDR3nt: TGTGCCAGTAGTCTGACAGGGACCACGACCGGGGAGCTGTTTTTT
v_gene: TRBV19
d_gene: TRBD1
j_gene: TRBJ2-2
abundance: few

CDR3aa: CASSQELGYEQYF
CDR3nt: TGTGCCAGCAGCCAAGAACTAGGCTACGAGCAGTACTTC
v_gene: TRBV4-2
d_gene: -
j_gene: TRBJ2-7
abundance: -

CDR3aa: CASSYPPIRGYGYTF
CDR3nt: TGTGCCAGCAGTTACCCACCAATCAGGGGCTATGGCTACACCTTC
v_gene: TRBV6-5
d_gene: -
j_gene: TRBJ1-2
abundance: -

CDR3aa: CASSLAGRLEQYF
CDR3nt: TGTGCCAGCAGTTTAGCGGGCCGCCTGGAGCAGTACTTC
v_gene: TRBV27
d_gene: -
j_gene: TRBJ2-7
abundance: few

CDR3aa: CASSQGREVSSGANEQFF
CDR3nt: TGTGCCAGCAGCCAAGGAAGGGAGGTGTCTAGCGGGGCTAATGAGCAGTTCTTC
v_gene: TRBV14
d_gene: TRBD2
j_gene: TRBJ2-1
abundance: -

CDR3aa: CASSIADRYEQYF
CDR3nt: TGTGCCAGTAGTATAGCGGACAGGTACGAGCAGTACTTC
v_gene: TRBV19
d_gene: TRBD1
j_gene: TRBJ2-7
abundance: -

CDR3aa: CAWSPGQGEYEQYF
CDR3nt: TGTGCCTGGAGCCCGGGACAGGGGGAGTACGAGCAGTACTTC
v_gene: TRBV30
d_gene: TRBD1
j_gene: TRBJ2-7
abundance: -

CDR3aa: CAWSLGQGGNQPQHF
CDR3nt: TGTGCCTGGAGCCTGGGACAGGGCGGAAATCAGCCCCAGCATTTT
v_gene: TRBV30
d_gene: TRBD1
j_gene: TRBJ1-5
abundance: -

CDR3aa: CASATADTQYF
CDR3nt: TGTGCCAGCGCTACAGCAGATACGCAGTATTTT
v_gene: TRBV9
d_gene: -
j_gene: TRBJ2-3
abundance: -

CDR3aa: CASKGQGYNEQYF
CDR3nt: TGCGCCAGCAAGGGACAGGGGTACAACGAGCAGTACTTC
v_gene: TRBV5-1
d_gene: TRBD1
j_gene: TRBJ2-7
abundance: -

CDR3aa: CASSLEGASNQPQHF
CDR3nt: TGCGCCAGCAGCTTGGAGGGGGCTAGCAATCAGCCCCAGCATTTT
v_gene: TRBV5-1
d_gene: TRBD1
j_gene: TRBJ1-5
abundance: -

CDR3aa: CASSYQGTNTEAFF
CDR3nt: TGTGCCAGCAGTTATCAGGGGACGAACACTGAAGCTTTCTTT
v_gene: TRBV2
d_gene: -
j_gene: TRBJ1-1
abundance: -

CDR3aa: CASSALQGAGGYTF
CDR3nt: TGTGCCAGCAGCGCACTACAGGGGGCAGGGGGCTACACCTTC
v_gene: TRBV11-2
d_gene: TRBD1
j_gene: TRBJ1-2
abundance: -

CDR3aa: CASSVGGRDQPQHF
CDR3nt: TGTGCCAGCAGCGTAGGCGGGAGGGATCAGCCCCAGCATTTT
v_gene: TRBV9
d_gene: -
j_gene: TRBJ1-5
abundance: -

CDR3aa: CASSAVFGTPPNYGYTF
CDR3nt: TGTGCCAGCAGTGCCGTCTTTGGGACACCTCCTAACTATGGCTACACCTTC
v_gene: TRBV28
d_gene: -
j_gene: TRBJ1-2
abundance: -

CDR3aa: CSAAAGTAQYF
CDR3nt: TGCAGTGCTGCAGCGGGGACGGCCCAGTACTTC
v_gene: TRBV20-1
d_gene: TRBD2
j_gene: TRBJ2-5
abundance: -

CDR3aa: CASSGGQSYEQYF
CDR3nt: TGTGCCAGCAGCGGGGGACAGTCCTACGAGCAGTACTTC
v_gene: TRBV6-6
d_gene: -
j_gene: TRBJ2-7
abundance: few

CDR3aa: CASKEGAGELFF
CDR3nt: TGTGCCAGCAAAGAGGGAGCCGGGGAGCTGTTTTTT
v_gene: TRBV2
d_gene: -
j_gene: TRBJ2-2
abundance: -

CDR3aa: CASSFTSSYEQYF
CDR3nt: TGTGCCAGCAGCTTTACCAGCTCCTACGAGCAGTACTTC
v_gene: TRBV7-6
d_gene: -
j_gene: TRBJ2-7
abundance: -

CDR3aa: CASSEAGQSGGNEQFF
CDR3nt: TGTGCCAGCAGTGAGGCAGGGCAAAGCGGGGGCAATGAGCAGTTCTTC
v_gene: TRBV2
d_gene: TRBD2
j_gene: TRBJ2-1
abundance: -

CDR3aa: CASSETGQFYEQYF
CDR3nt: TGTGCCAGCAGTGAAACGGGACAGTTCTACGAGCAGTACTTC
v_gene: TRBV2
d_gene: TRBD1
j_gene: TRBJ2-7
abundance: -

CDR3aa: CASSVGQINQPQHF
CDR3nt: TGTGCCAGCAGCGTAGGACAGATCAATCAGCCCCAGCATTTT
v_gene: TRBV9
d_gene: -
j_gene: TRBJ1-5
abundance: -

CDR3aa: CASSPNDRAKYSPLHF
CDR3nt: TGTGCCAGCAGCCCCAACGACAGGGCCAAGTATTCACCCCTCCACTTT
v_gene: TRBV4-2
d_gene: TRBD1
j_gene: TRBJ1-6
abundance: -

CDR3aa: CASSRTDYLKNIQYF
CDR3nt: TGTGCCAGTTCTAGGACAGACTACTTGAAAAACATTCAGTACTTC
v_gene: TRBV18
d_gene: -
j_gene: TRBJ2-4
abundance: -

CDR3aa: CASSVTSGGVRETQYF
CDR3nt: TGTGCCAGCAGCGTAACTAGCGGGGGGGTACGAGAGACCCAGTACTTC
v_gene: TRBV9
d_gene: TRBD2
j_gene: TRBJ2-5
abundance: few

CDR3aa: CASSLSLGGVGDTQYF
CDR3nt: TGTGCCAGCAGCTTAAGTCTCGGGGGGGTTGGAGATACGCAGTATTTT
v_gene: TRBV7-9
d_gene: TRBD2
j_gene: TRBJ2-3
abundance: -

CDR3aa: CASSHLQGLGTEAFF
CDR3nt: TGCGCCAGCAGCCACCTGCAGGGGCTGGGCACTGAAGCTTTCTTT
v_gene: TRBV5-1
d_gene: -
j_gene: TRBJ1-1
abundance: -

CDR3aa: CASSYRRFETGELFF
CDR3nt: TGTGCCAGCAGTTACCGCAGGTTTGAGACGGGGGAGCTGTTTTTT
v_gene: TRBV6-5
d_gene: -
j_gene: TRBJ2-2
abundance: -

CDR3aa: CACGAGGLTYLKPEKLFF
CDR3nt: TGTGCCTGCGGCGCAGGGGGTCTCACCTACCTCAAGCCTGAAAAACTGTTTTTT
v_gene: TRBV30
d_gene: TRBD1
j_gene: TRBJ1-4
abundance: -

CDR3aa: CAISEWRDTGELFF
CDR3nt: TGTGCCATCAGTGAGTGGCGGGACACCGGGGAGCTGTTTTTT
v_gene: TRBV10-3
d_gene: -
j_gene: TRBJ2-2
abundance: -

CDR3aa: CASSSPLRKEKLFF
CDR3nt: TGTGCCAGCAGTTCCCCTTTGCGCAAGGAAAAACTGTTTTTT
v_gene: TRBV27
d_gene: -
j_gene: TRBJ1-4
abundance: -

CDR3aa: CASSLLGQAGNTIYF
CDR3nt: TGTGCCAGCAGCTTGTTGGGACAGGCCGGAAACACCATATATTTT
v_gene: TRBV7-8
d_gene: TRBD1
j_gene: TRBJ1-3
abundance: -

CDR3aa: CASSIAGAQGKAFF
CDR3nt: TGTGCCAGTAGTATAGCAGGAGCCCAGGGGAAAGCTTTCTTT
v_gene: TRBV19
d_gene: -
j_gene: TRBJ1-1
abundance: -

CDR3aa: CASSVSGGGLNTGELFF
CDR3nt: TGTGCCAGCAGCGTAAGCGGGGGGGGGTTGAACACCGGGGAGCTGTTTTTT
v_gene: TRBV7-2
d_gene: TRBD2
j_gene: TRBJ2-2
abundance: -

CDR3aa: CASSYDSIYGYTF
CDR3nt: TGTGCCAGCAGTTACGACTCAATCTATGGCTACACCTTC
v_gene: TRBV6-5
d_gene: -
j_gene: TRBJ1-2
abundance: -

CDR3aa: CASSLGGQGPYEQYF
CDR3nt: TGTGCCAGCAGCTTAGGGGGACAGGGCCCCTACGAGCAGTACTTC
v_gene: TRBV7-2
d_gene: TRBD1
j_gene: TRBJ2-7
abundance: -

CDR3aa: CASIGQGGINTEAFF
CDR3nt: TGTGCCAGTATTGGTCAGGGGGGCATTAACACTGAAGCTTTCTTT
v_gene: TRBV19
d_gene: TRBD1
j_gene: TRBJ1-1
abundance: few

CDR3aa: CASSSRTSGSETQYF
CDR3nt: TGTGCCAGCAGCTCTCGGACTAGCGGGTCGGAGACCCAGTACTTC
v_gene: TRBV7-2
d_gene: TRBD2
j_gene: TRBJ2-5
abundance: few

CDR3aa: CASSLYGFNTIYF
CDR3nt: TGTGCCAGCAGCTTATACGGGTTTAACACCATATATTTT
v_gene: TRBV11-3
d_gene: -
j_gene: TRBJ1-3
abundance: -

CDR3aa: CASSIPGAGELFF
CDR3nt: TGTGCCAGTAGTATCCCAGGGGCCGGGGAGCTGTTTTTT
v_gene: TRBV19
d_gene: -
j_gene: TRBJ2-2
abundance: -

CDR3aa: CASSLARQGALWETQYF
CDR3nt: TGTGCCAGCAGCTTAGCCCGACAGGGGGCGCTTTGGGAGACCCAGTACTTC
v_gene: TRBV7-2
d_gene: TRBD1
j_gene: TRBJ2-5
abundance: -

CDR3aa: CASSSLSGTQGEQYF
CDR3nt: TGTGCCAGTAGTTCACTTTCCGGGACTCAGGGCGAGCAGTACTTC
v_gene: TRBV19
d_gene: -
j_gene: TRBJ2-7
abundance: few

CDR3aa: CASSIVSSANYGYTF
CDR3nt: TGTGCCAGTAGTATAGTAAGTTCAGCTAACTATGGCTACACCTTC
v_gene: TRBV19
d_gene: -
j_gene: TRBJ1-2
abundance: -

CDR3aa: CASSLEGATNEKLFF
CDR3nt: TGCGCCAGCAGTCTTGAGGGAGCAACTAATGAAAAACTGTTTTTT
v_gene: TRBV4-3
d_gene: -
j_gene: TRBJ1-4
abundance: -